Following are 10 T cell receptor beta chains from one sample sequenced in a study of T-cell memory formation after mild COVID-19 (dated by TCRdb to the early 2020s). The receptor library was made with 5' RACE. Sequenced using an Illumina NovaSeq 6000. The public reads were run again by TCRdb, first through fastp at Q25 and then through MiXCR, and only productive beta chains were kept. CDR3 protein duplicates are merged, each entry listing the most common genes and DNA. For this sample the table gives under 300,000 distinct CDR3 sequences, of which over 7% were detected only once. Around a fifth of the sample is taken by the ten largest. The specimen sequenced was PBMCs or a T cell subset sorted from them (not recorded which). The receptors here all came from a man aged 18 to 29 who had mild COVID-19 (a few samples of this study predate the infection). The sample titles of this study are shuffled in the database, so cell type and time point are left out; the donor was told from shared clones.

V usage is TRBV12-3 or TRBV12-4 and J usage is TRBJ1-2; D is unclear. The V end lost 8 bases, the J end lost 4 bases, and 14 bases lay between the germline ends. This CDR3 contains 13 residues. The CDR3 region is CASQAQVGYGYTF. The DNA for the CDR3 is TGTGCCAGCCAAGCGCAGGTGGGCTATGGCTACACCTTC.

Ten or more counts support this clonotype. The chain couples TRBV20-1 to TRBJ2-3; 10 nucleotides line up with TRBD2. This CDR3 spans 15 amino acids. CDR1 DFQATT and CDR2 SNEGSKA come from the germline V gene (reference sequence). V lost 3 bases and J lost 6; bases outside the gene matches: 9. CDR3 sequence reads: CSASGAGGVGDTQYF. DNA of the CDR3: TGCAGTGCTAGCGGAGCGGGGGGGGTCGGGGATACGCAGTATTTT.

This clonotype was detected only a few times. The CDR3 spells CASSEGPLTEAFF. CDR3 bases: TGTGCCAGCAGTGAAGGCCCCCTCACTGAAGCTTTCTTT. The J gene is TRBJ1-1, the V gene TRBV2; no clear D. Germline CDR1 is SNHLY and CDR2 is FYNNEI. V was cut by 1 base and J by 4 bases, with 7 bases left in between. The CDR3 runs 13 residues.

This clonotype appeared a few times. V usage is TRBV6-5 and J usage is TRBJ1-5, with TRBD1 identical over 8 bases. Looked up from germline, CDR1 is MNHEY and CDR2 is SVGAGI. The J segment lost 7 bases and the V segment lost 0 bases, leaving 5 bases of the junction unmatched. The CDR3 totals 15 residues. CDR3 DNA sequence: TGTGCCAGCAGTTACTCGAGGGACAGGTACCAGCCCCAGCATTTT. This translates into CASSYSRDRYQPQHF.

A few counts support this clonotype. The chain recombines TRBV14 with TRBJ2-5; D gene uncertain. CDR3 length equals 13 residues. V dropped 1 base and J dropped 2 bases, with 5 bases sitting between them. CDR1 and CDR2 (germline): SGHDN, FVKESK. The CDR3 region has the DNA TGTGCCAGCAGCCAAGTTCGGCAAGAGACCCAGTACTTC. Residues: CASSQVRQETQYF.

There are a few counts of this clonotype. The CDR3 DNA reads as TGTGCCAGCAGCTTGAGTAGCGGGTCCTACGAGCAGTACGTC. Translating gives CASSLSSGSYEQYV. The chain recombines TRBV5-5 with TRBJ2-7; TRBD2 agrees at 7 bases. Germline V gene sequence: CDR1 SGHKS, CDR2 YYEKEE (reference sequence). CDR3 length: 14 residues. J was trimmed by 1 base and V by 1 base; bases with no gene match: 2.

This sequence joins TRBV5-4 and TRBJ2-5, with 12 nucleotides matching TRBD2. The CDR3 is 19 amino acids. V shed 4 bases, J shed 5 bases, and the junction held 18 bases outside the gene matches. Germline V CDR1 and CDR2: SGHNT, YYREEE (reference sequence). Here the CDR3 DNA reads TGTGCCAGCAGCCTCCTCCCCCCCAGGAGACTAGCGGGGGAGGAGACCCAGTACTTC. This encodes CASSLLPPRRLAGEETQYF.

This chain connects TRBV6-2 or TRBV6-3 to TRBJ2-7; 9 positions agree with TRBD1. CDR1 is MNHEY and CDR2 is SVGEGT in the germline V gene. The CDR3 contains 17 residues. V was clipped by 5 bases and J by 0 bases; unmatched bases: 11. In DNA form, the CDR3 reads TGTGCCAGCAGTCTACCGGGACAGGGATTCAGCTCCTACGAGCAGTACTTC. Translation: CASSLPGQGFSSYEQYF.

The rearrangement uses TRBV27 and TRBJ2-5, with TRBD2 matching 11 bases. The germline V gene has CDR1 MNHEY and CDR2 SMNVEV (reference sequence). This CDR3 region has 19 residues. Germline trimming cut 1 base from V and 4 bases from J; bases unmatched to any gene: 14. The CDR3 loop reads CASSLFRASGGPRGETQYF. The DNA of the CDR3 is TGTGCCAGCAGTTTATTTCGGGCTAGCGGGGGGCCAAGAGGAGAGACCCAGTACTTC.

This clonotype appeared a few times. The genes are TRBV28 and TRBJ1-2; possibly TRBD1 for D (5 bases). V was pared by 6 bases and J by 4 bases, with 9 bases between. Germline CDR1 is MDHEN and CDR2 is SYDVKM. CDR3 length: 12 residues. CDR3 residues: CASRMGPYGYTF. The CDR3 bases are TGTGCCAGCAGGATGGGGCCCTATGGCTACACCTTC.